The rows below give T cell receptor beta chains drawn from one sample of a study of T cell responses to AZD1222 COVID-19 vaccine. The assay was immunoSEQ multiplex PCR, and TCRdb's table has in-frame clones only and misses some. The data show some 120,000 clones, just over 85% seen once. Sequenced here: peripheral blood, sampled on day 0 of MenACWY control vaccination. The receptors shown here come from an adult in good health. Each CDR3 is given with its conserved first and last residue. D genes are given only for firm matches.

J: TRBJ2-5; D: .; V: TRBV7-9; CDR3: CASSTRWARLHQETQYF
J: TRBJ2-7; D: TRBD2; V: TRBV5-1; CDR3: CASSLEGREFSYEQYF
J: TRBJ2-7; D: TRBD2; V: TRBV19; CDR3: CASRGVAGSSYEQYF
J: TRBJ2-5; D: TRBD2; V: TRBV9; CDR3: CASSGGTSGKGETQYF
J: TRBJ1-2; D: .; V: TRBV30; CDR3: CAWSGYSGAPSYGYTF
J: TRBJ2-7; D: .; V: TRBV5-1; CDR3: CASSPPLDASYEQYF
J: TRBJ1-1; D: .; V: TRBV7-9; CDR3: CASSSSAATGPNTEAFF
J: TRBJ1-1; D: .; V: TRBV6-6; CDR3: CASRKDRTEAFF
J: TRBJ2-1; D: TRBD2; V: TRBV7-3; CDR3: CASSLSGRVDEQFF
J: TRBJ1-1; D: TRBD1; V: TRBV19; CDR3: CASRRTGSNTEAFF
J: TRBJ2-5; D: .; V: TRBV28; CDR3: CASSPRQPRGETQYF
J: TRBJ2-7; D: .; V: TRBV12-3/TRBV12-4; CDR3: CASSLWDEQYF
J: TRBJ2-7; D: .; V: TRBV29-1; CDR3: CSVPSSASSYEQYF
J: TRBJ1-1; D: .; V: TRBV6-2/TRBV6-3; CDR3: CASSSTYDGTEAFF
J: TRBJ2-2; D: .; V: TRBV12-3/TRBV12-4; CDR3: CASSAQTTGELFF
J: TRBJ2-3; D: .; V: TRBV29-1; CDR3: CSAADSGTHTDTQYF
J: TRBJ2-3; D: TRBD2; V: TRBV4-1; CDR3: CASSPQTSGSTDTQYF
J: TRBJ2-7; D: TRBD2; V: TRBV3-1/TRBV3-2; CDR3: CASSHSGRAYEQYF
J: TRBJ1-5; D: TRBD1; V: TRBV2; CDR3: CASSSGGQKPQHF
J: TRBJ2-7; D: .; V: TRBV7-2; CDR3: CASSQDGSPFYEQYF
J: TRBJ2-2; D: TRBD2; V: TRBV30; CDR3: CAWGGLINTGELFF
J: TRBJ2-7; D: TRBD1; V: TRBV6-5; CDR3: CAYTGTGSYEQYF